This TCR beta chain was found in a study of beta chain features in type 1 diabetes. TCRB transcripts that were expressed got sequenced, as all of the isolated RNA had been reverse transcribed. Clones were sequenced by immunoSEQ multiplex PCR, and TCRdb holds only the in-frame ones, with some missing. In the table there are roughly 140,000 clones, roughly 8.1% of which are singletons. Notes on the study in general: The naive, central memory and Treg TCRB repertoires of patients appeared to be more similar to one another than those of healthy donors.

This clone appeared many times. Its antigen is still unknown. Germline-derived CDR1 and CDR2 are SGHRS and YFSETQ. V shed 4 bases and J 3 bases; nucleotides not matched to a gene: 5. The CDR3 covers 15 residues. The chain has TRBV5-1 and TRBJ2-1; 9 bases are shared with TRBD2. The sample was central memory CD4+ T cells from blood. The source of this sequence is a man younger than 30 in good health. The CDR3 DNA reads TGCGCCAGCAGCGTCGCTAGCGGGGTCTACAATGAGCAGTTCTTC. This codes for CASSVASGVYNEQFF.